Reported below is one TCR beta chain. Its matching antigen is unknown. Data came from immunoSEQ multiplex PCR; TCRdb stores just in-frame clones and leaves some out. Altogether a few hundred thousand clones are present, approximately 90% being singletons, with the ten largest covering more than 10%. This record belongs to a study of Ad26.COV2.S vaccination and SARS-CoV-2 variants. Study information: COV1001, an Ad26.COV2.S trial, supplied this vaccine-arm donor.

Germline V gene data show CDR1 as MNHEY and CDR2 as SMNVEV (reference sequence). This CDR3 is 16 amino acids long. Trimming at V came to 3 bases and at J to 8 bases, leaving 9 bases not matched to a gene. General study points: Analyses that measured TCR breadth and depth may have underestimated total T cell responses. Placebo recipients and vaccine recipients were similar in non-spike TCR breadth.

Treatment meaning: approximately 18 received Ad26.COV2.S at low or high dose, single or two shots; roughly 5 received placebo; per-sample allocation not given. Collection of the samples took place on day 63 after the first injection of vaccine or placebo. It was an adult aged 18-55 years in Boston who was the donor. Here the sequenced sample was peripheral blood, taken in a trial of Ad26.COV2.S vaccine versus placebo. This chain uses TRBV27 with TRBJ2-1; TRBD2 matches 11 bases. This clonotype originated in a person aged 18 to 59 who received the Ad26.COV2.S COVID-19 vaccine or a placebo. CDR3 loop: CASSLVLAGGFHEQFF. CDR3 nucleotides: TGTGCCAGCAGTTTGGTCCTAGCGGGAGGTTTTCATGAGCAGTTCTTC.